The 20 T cell receptor beta chains below were found in one sample sequenced in a study of human T cells and chemical hapten exposure. One entry per CDR3 protein results from TCRdb running MiXCR on the RACE reads. The data show 65,000 to 70,000 distinct CDR3 sequences, with approximately 11% seen just once and roughly 5% held by the top ten. Time point in this sample: pre-sensitization, week 0. The treatment: therapeutic diphenylcyclopropenone sensitization with weekly scalp DPC. The input for sequencing was whole blood, taken in connection with sensitization to the hapten diphenylcyclopropenone (DPC). These receptors were obtained from a woman aged 50 to 60 with alopecia areata. Some clones in this sample may be carry-over from other donors' samples.

The chain joins TRBV4-2 to TRBJ1-1, with D unresolved. Germline V gives CDR1 LGHNA, CDR2 YNFKEQ. The CDR3 runs to 11 residues. Trimming removed 4 bases from V and 7 bases from J, with 7 bases in between. Written as DNA, the CDR3 is TGTGCCAGCAGCCGTGAGGATGAAGCTTTCTTT. Encoded protein: CASSREDEAFF.

In this sample, this clonotype turned up many times. The chain uses TRBV5-1 and TRBJ2-7, with 9 bases fitting TRBD1. There are 13 residues in the CDR3. With V trimmed by 3 bases and J by 5 bases, 3 bases remained unmatched. In germline, CDR1 is SGHRS, CDR2 YFSETQ. Written as DNA, the CDR3 is TGCGCCAGCAGCTCAGGGACAGGGAACGAGCAGTACTTC. Translated, it gives CASSSGTGNEQYF.

V and J are TRBV20-1 and TRBJ2-1, with 8 bases identical to TRBD2. The ends lost 2 bases at V and 0 bases at J; junction bases unmatched: 9. This CDR3 spans 17 amino acids. Germline CDR1 is DFQATT and CDR2 is SNEGSKA (reference sequence). The CDR3 DNA reads as TGCAGTGCTAGACTCCCTAGCGGGTCTCTCTCCTACAATGAGCAGTTCTTC. Translating gives CSARLPSGSLSYNEQFF.

The CDR3 DNA follows: TGTGCCAGCAGCCAAGGTCAGGGATCTGGGGCCAACGTCCTGACTTTC. Its translation: CASSQGQGSGANVLTF. The gene calls are TRBV14 and TRBJ2-6; the D gene is possibly TRBD1 (5 bases). CDR1 and CDR2 (germline): SGHDN, FVKESK. The V end lost 1 base, the J end lost 1 base, and 8 bases lay between the germline ends. The CDR3 loop spans 16 amino acids.

This clonotype was counted ten times or more. The chain carries TRBV4-3 and TRBJ2-1, with 15 bases that match TRBD2. Germline CDR1 and CDR2: LGHNA and YSLEER. CDR3 length: 17 residues. V lost 2 bases, J lost 9 bases, and 8 bases stayed unmatched. CDR3 DNA sequence: TGCGCCAGCAGCCAAAGCGGACTAGCGGGGGGGCCGAGTGAGCAGTTCTTC. This translates into CASSQSGLAGGPSEQFF.

Ten or more counts support this clonotype. The chain uses TRBV12-5 and TRBJ1-6; D not certain. Deletions cut 1 base from V and 9 bases from J, with 13 bases between. The CDR3 covers 15 residues. Germline assignment: CDR1 LGHNT and CDR2 FRNRAP. DNA of the CDR3: TGTGCTAGTGGTTTGGATCTGTCTTATGGTTCACCCCTCCACTTT. Its protein is CASGLDLSYGSPLHF.

This clonotype was seen many times. The V gene is TRBV27, the J gene TRBJ2-3; 8 bases agree with TRBD2. The germline gives CDR1 MNHEY, CDR2 SMNVEV (reference sequence). J gave up 5 bases and V 6 bases, and 7 bases lay outside the gene matches. The CDR3 covers 14 residues. In nucleotides, the CDR3 is TGTGCCAGCAGGAACGGGGGGGCCATAGATACGCAGTATTTT. It codes for CASRNGGAIDTQYF.

The chain is built from TRBV27 and TRBJ2-7; the match to TRBD1 covers 9 bases. The ends lost 7 bases at V and 3 bases at J; junction bases unmatched: 19. The CDR3 spans 18 residues. The germline V gene encodes CDR1 MNHEY and CDR2 SMNVEV (reference sequence). The CDR3: CASIRSAGQGFSFYEQYF. The DNA for the CDR3 is TGTGCCAGCATCCGCTCTGCTGGACAGGGGTTTTCCTTCTACGAGCAGTACTTC.

The gene calls are TRBV7-2 and TRBJ1-4; D gene ambiguous. The CDR3 is 15 residues long. CDR1 is SGHTA, CDR2 FQGNSA, per germline. V was shortened by 5 bases and J by 0 bases, with 10 bases between the two germline ends. In nucleotides, the CDR3 is TGTGCCAGCAGCCTAATGGCTGCAACTAATGAAAAACTGTTTTTT. Translating it yields CASSLMAATNEKLFF.

This clonotype occurred many times. CDR3 sequence: CASSVGQGSLGVLTF. Here the CDR3 DNA reads TGTGCCAGCAGCGTAGGTCAGGGGTCTTTGGGCGTCCTGACTTTC. This sequence joins TRBV9 and TRBJ2-6, with D tentatively TRBD1 (6 bases). V shed 0 bases and J shed 12 bases, with 16 bases lying between them. Germline CDR1 is SGDLS and CDR2 is YYNGEE. There are 15 residues in the CDR3.

V gene TRBV20-1 combines with J gene TRBJ2-1; perhaps TRBD2 as D (7 bases). The length of the CDR3 is 14 residues. Trimming cost V 5 bases and J 2 bases, with 13 bases left between them. CDR1 is DFQATT, CDR2 SNEGSKA, per germline (reference sequence). The CDR3, as DNA: TGCAGTGCTCTGATGGGGGGGCCCTACAATGAGCAGTTCTTC. Translation gives CSALMGGPYNEQFF.

The V gene is TRBV6-2 or TRBV6-3, the J gene TRBJ2-2; TRBD2 is a possible D gene (5 bases). Trimming cost V 2 bases and J 5 bases, with 12 bases left between them. This CDR3 spans 15 amino acids. Germline loops: CDR1 MNHEY, CDR2 SVGEGT. The CDR3 coding sequence is TGTGCCAGCAGTTACGCGAGCCGGAGGACCGGGGAGCTGTTTTTT. Translating gives CASSYASRRTGELFF.

The chain joins TRBV29-1 to TRBJ2-3; tentative D call: TRBD2 (6 bases). V was cut by 7 bases and J by 3 bases, with 11 bases left in between. The CDR3 is made up of 12 amino acids. Looked up from germline, CDR1 is SQVTM and CDR2 is ANQGSEA. CDR3 sequence (DNA): TGCAGCGCACGGGGGACGACAGATACGCAGTATTTT. Translated: CSARGTTDTQYF.

This clonotype occurred many times. The gene calls are TRBV10-3 and TRBJ2-3; the D is unclear. This CDR3 is 11 amino acids long. V was shortened by 11 bases and J by 4 bases, with 10 bases between the two germline ends. The germline gives CDR1 ENHRY, CDR2 SYGVKD. CDR3 sequence reads: CASCGADTQYF. The CDR3 DNA sequence: TGTGCCTCCTGCGGTGCAGATACGCAGTATTTT.

The J gene is TRBJ1-1, the V gene TRBV6-6, with D possibly TRBD1 on 6 matching bases. The germline CDR1 and CDR2 sequences are MNHNY and SVGAGI (reference sequence). The CDR3 runs to 13 residues. Trimming pared 8 bases from V and 0 bases from J, leaving 10 bases between. This CDR3 reads CASSRQVNTEAFF. CDR3 nucleotides: TGTGCCAGCTCTCGACAGGTGAACACTGAAGCTTTCTTT.

The chain uses TRBV2 and TRBJ2-1; tentative D call: TRBD1 (5 bases). This CDR3 region has 14 residues. Trimming cost V 4 bases and J 7 bases, with 14 bases left between them. Looked up from germline, CDR1 is SNHLY and CDR2 is FYNNEI. The DNA of the CDR3 is TGTGCCAGCAGTGCCCGACAGAGCTTAAATGAGCAGTTCTTC. Its protein product is CASSARQSLNEQFF.

This clonotype was detected only a few times. V is TRBV5-1 and J is TRBJ1-1; D is possibly TRBD1 (6 bases). The CDR3 runs to 14 residues. V lost 2 bases to trimming and J lost 4 bases, with 12 bases between them. Germline V gene lookup returns CDR1 SGHRS and CDR2 YFSETQ. CDR3 nucleotide sequence: TGCGCCAGCAGCTTCGAGGGCAGGGGCACTGAAGCTTTCTTT. This encodes CASSFEGRGTEAFF.

The V call is TRBV7-6, the J call TRBJ2-5, with D possibly being TRBD2 (6 bases). The CDR3 has 16 residues. The germline V gene encodes CDR1 SGHVS and CDR2 FNYEAQ. V was clipped by 7 bases and J by 0 bases, with 18 bases between them. CDR3 sequence (DNA): TGTGCCAGCAAACCAGGACTACCCAGGTACCAAGAGACCCAGTACTTC. This gives the protein CASKPGLPRYQETQYF. The whole variable domain, remainder taken from reference TRBV7-6 and TRBJ2-5, is GAGVSQSPRYKVTKRGQDVALRCDPISGHVSLYWYRQALGQGPEFLTYFNYEAQQDKSGLPNDRFSAERPEGSISTLTIQRTEQRDSAMYRCASKPGLPRYQETQYFGPGTRLLVL.

This clonotype has just a few counts. The chain carries TRBV5-5 and TRBJ2-7; D is ambiguous. CDR3 size: 16 residues. V lost 4 bases and J 1 base, leaving 18 bases between the germline ends. The germline V gene encodes CDR1 SGHKS and CDR2 YYEKEE (reference sequence). The CDR3 region has the DNA TGTGCCAGCAGCCCTGTCGGTACTGATCCTTCCTACGAGCAGTACTTC. Amino acid sequence: CASSPVGTDPSYEQYF.

There are many counts of this clonotype. V and J are TRBV30 and TRBJ2-7; D gene unclear. The CDR3 contains 13 residues. The germline V and J ends were trimmed by 3 bases and 2 bases, with 11 bases remaining between them. Germline V gene data show CDR1 as GTSNPN and CDR2 as SVGIG (reference sequence). The CDR3 here is CAWSGLLTYEQYF. In DNA, the CDR3 is TGTGCCTGGAGCGGTCTCCTTACCTACGAGCAGTACTTC.